Presented here are 32 T cell receptor beta chains from one specimen sequenced in a study of Tregs in tolerant kidney transplant recipients. CFSE-labeled recipient PBMCs were cultured approximately 6 days with irradiated graft donor PBMCs, then FACS-sorted. Their antigens are not known. Method: immunoSEQ multiplex PCR; TCRdb's copy keeps in-frame clones and lacks some. Recorded for this sample: 2,700 or so clones. Sequencing used CD8+ T cells from blood cultured with allogeneic cells, obtained before the transplant. These receptors all stem from a human patient who received a combined kidney and bone marrow transplant.

Concerning this clone: The read ends 3 residues before the CDR3 terminus; that terminus is restored from the germline J gene. This rearrangement joins TRBV28 to TRBJ2-7, with D perhaps TRBD1 (7 bases). Trimming removed 8 bases from V and 4 bases from J, with 15 bases in between. This CDR3 is built from 13 residues. Germline V gives CDR1 MDHEN, CDR2 SYDVKM. The CDR3 protein is CASDGAGGYEQYF. The CDR3 bases that were read are TGTGCCAGCGATGGGGCAGGGGGGTACGAG.

A word on this clone: The read halts 3 residues ahead of the CDR3 end, with the missing end drawn from the germline J gene. The chain links TRBV7-8 to TRBJ1-1; 11 bases agree with TRBD1. The V segment lost 1 base and the J segment 5 bases; nucleotides outside the gene matches: 3. Germline V lookup: CDR1 SGHVS, CDR2 FQNEAQ. The CDR3 runs to 15 residues. This chain's CDR3 is CASSLGTGGGTEAFF. The DNA read from the CDR3 is TGTGCCAGCAGCTTAGGGACAGGGGGCGGGACTGAA. Filled out from reference TRBV7-8 and TRBJ1-1, the complete variable domain reads GAGVSQSPRYKVAKRGQDVALRCDPISGHVSLFWYQQALGQGPEFLTYFQNEAQLDKSGLPSDRFFAERPEGSVSTLKIQRTQQEDSAVYLCASSLGTGGGTEAFFGQGTRLTVV.

Considering frequency, this clone is medium-sized (0.01 to 0.1%). The read is 3 residues too short to cover the CDR3 end, so that end is filled in from the germline J gene. The chain combines TRBV12-3 or TRBV12-4 with TRBJ2-1; 7 positions agree with TRBD1. The CDR3 has 12 amino acids. V was pared by 4 bases and J by 8 bases, with 2 bases of the junction left unmatched. CDR3 bases read: TGTGCCAGCAGTTACAGGGGCGATGAG. It codes for CASSYRGDE. The complete CDR3 protein is CASSYRGDEQFF.

The CDR3: CASSQGFGGTGELFF. Partial CDR3 DNA: TGCGCCAGCAGCCAAGGCTTCGGTGGCACCGGGGAG. The V gene is TRBV4-1, the J gene TRBJ2-2; no clear D gene. The read comes to an end 3 residues before the CDR3 does, leaving the germline J gene to fill in the end. V lost 1 base and J 4 bases, leaving 10 bases between the germline ends. Germline values: CDR1 MGHRA, CDR2 YSYEKL. The CDR3 spans 15 residues.

Remarks on this clone: The CDR3 end falls 3 residues outside the read, so it is completed with the germline J gene. The V and J genes are TRBV5-6 and TRBJ1-2; TRBD1 might be the D (5 bases). V lost 2 bases and J lost 7, with 15 bases in between. Germline V lookup: CDR1 SGHDT, CDR2 YYEEEE. The CDR3 spans 14 residues. This CDR3 reads CASSFGGSPVGYTF. CDR3 bases read: TGTGCCAGCAGCTTCGGGGGGTCGCCAGTTGGC. Full variable domain (outside the CDR3, taken from reference TRBV5-6 and TRBJ1-2): DAGVTQSPTHLIKTRGQQVTLRCSPKSGHDTVSWYQQALGQGPQFIFQYYEEEERQRGNFPDRFSGHQFPNYSSELNVNALLLGDSALYLCASSFGGSPVGYTFGSGTRLTVV.

In regard to this clone: The read falls 3 residues short of the CDR3 end, and the missing part is taken from the germline J gene. The chain carries TRBV6-1 and TRBJ2-1; TRBD2 is a possible D gene (7 bases). The germline V and J ends were trimmed by 2 bases and 4 bases, with 15 bases remaining between them. Looked up from germline, CDR1 is MNHNS and CDR2 is SASEGT. The CDR3 is 16 amino acids. The DNA read from the CDR3 is TGTGCCAGCAGTGAATGGGGGGGACACCTGTACAATGAG. Translated, it gives CASSEWGGHLYNE. In full, the CDR3 reads CASSEWGGHLYNEQFF.

About this clone itself: The read finishes 3 residues shy of the CDR3 end, and the germline J gene is used to complete it. V and J are TRBV5-1 and TRBJ2-7, with D maybe TRBD2 (5 bases). Germline values: CDR1 SGHRS, CDR2 YFSETQ. The CDR3 runs to 15 residues. V lost 6 bases and J lost 2, with 18 bases in between. CDR3 region: CASTEGTALTYEQYF. The DNA read from the CDR3 is TGCGCCAGCACCGAGGGCACGGCCCTAACCTACGAG.

By frequency, this clone registers medium-sized. The CDR3 end lies 3 residues beyond the end of the read and is filled in from the germline J gene. The chain has TRBV29-1 and TRBJ1-1; 10 bases are a match to TRBD1. The CDR3 is made up of 13 amino acids. Trimming removed 6 bases from V and 1 base from J; junction bases left unmatched: 2. Germline lookup yields CDR1 SQVTM and CDR2 ANQGSEA. CDR3 bases read: TGCAGCGTGGACAGGGGGGAGAACACTGAA. Its protein is CSVDRGENTE. The full CDR3 sequence reads CSVDRGENTEAFF.

As to this clone: Sequencing ends 3 residues short of the CDR3 end; the germline J gene provides the rest. V gene TRBV4-1 combines with J gene TRBJ2-7; 8 positions match TRBD1. From germline, CDR1 is MGHRA and CDR2 YSYEKL. V gave up 5 bases and J gave up 1 base; unmatched junction bases: 4. This CDR3 spans 14 amino acids. CDR3 protein: CASSYRTGSYEQYF. The CDR3 bases that were read are TGCGCCAGCAGCTACCGGACAGGGTCCTACGAG.

This clone registers large by frequency. The read finishes 3 residues shy of the CDR3 end, and the germline J gene is used to complete it. The chain has TRBV10-3 and TRBJ1-4, with a possible D match to TRBD1 (5 bases). Germline V gives CDR1 ENHRY, CDR2 SYGVKD. This CDR3 has 15 residues. V dropped 2 bases and J dropped 4 bases, with 11 bases sitting between them. CDR3: CAISEVGGDNEKLFF. CDR3 bases read: TGTGCCATCAGTGAGGTTGGAGGGGATAATGAAAAA.

Frequency places this clone as medium-sized. Read coverage stops 3 residues before the CDR3 terminus; the germline J gene supplies the remainder. The rearrangement links TRBV29-1 to TRBJ1-2; D is undetermined. The CDR3 loop spans 11 amino acids. In germline, CDR1 is SQVTM, CDR2 ANQGSEA. CDR3 bases read: TGCAGTGTCAACGGGAACTATGGC. This encodes CSVNGNYG. The entire CDR3 protein is CSVNGNYGYTF.

In the case of this clone: The read halts 3 residues ahead of the CDR3 end, with the missing end drawn from the germline J gene. The V gene is TRBV5-8, the J gene TRBJ1-3, with TRBD1 matching over 7 bases. The CDR3 is 15 amino acids. The germline gives CDR1 SGHTS, CDR2 YDEGEE. V was pared by 5 bases and J by 4 bases, with 9 bases of the junction left unmatched. The CDR3 here is CASSSTGDTGNTIYF. CDR3 DNA (partial): TGTGCCAGCAGTTCTACAGGGGATACCGGAAACACC.

This clone registers medium-sized (0.01 to 0.1%) by frequency. The observed sequence ends 3 residues before the CDR3 terminus, with the missing tail filled in from the germline J gene. This chain links TRBV19 with TRBJ1-1; no reliable D call. The CDR3 has 13 residues. Germline values: CDR1 LNHDA, CDR2 SQIVND (reference sequence). Trimming cost V 1 base and J 1 base, with 4 bases left between them. The CDR3 spells CASSIGANTEAFF. Partial CDR3 DNA: TGTGCCAGTAGTATAGGCGCGAACACTGAA.

By frequency, this clone registers medium-sized (0.01 to 0.1%). The read falls 3 residues short of the CDR3 end, and the missing part is taken from the germline J gene. V gene TRBV11-2 combines with J gene TRBJ1-1, with D tentatively TRBD1 (6 bases). The V end lost 2 bases, the J end lost 4 bases, and 8 bases lay between the germline ends. CDR1 and CDR2 (germline): SGHAT, FQNNGV. The CDR3 sequence is 13 residues long. The CDR3 DNA, read in part, is TGTGCCAGCAGCTTAAAAGGGGGCACTGAA. Protein product: CASSLKGGTE. The CDR3 in its entirety is CASSLKGGTEAFF. Variable domain in full (rest from reference TRBV11-2 and TRBJ1-1): EAGVAQSPRYKIIEKRQSVAFWCNPISGHATLYWYQQILGQGPKLLIQFQNNGVVDDSQLPKDRFSAERLKGVDSTLKIQPAKLEDSAVYLCASSLKGGTEAFFGQGTRLTVV.

On this clone itself: The read terminates 3 residues ahead of where the CDR3 ends, so the germline J gene completes it. This chain uses TRBV23-1 with TRBJ2-1; D perhaps matches TRBD1 (5 bases). TRBV23-1 carries the ORF label, with uncertain function. CDR3 size: 13 residues. The V gene lost 3 bases and the J gene lost 5 bases, with 8 bases spanning the gap. CDR3 bases read: TGCGCCAGCAGTCATGGGGCCGACAATGAG. This translates into CASSHGADNE. The entire CDR3 reads CASSHGADNEQFF.

About this clone: The read ends 3 residues before the CDR3 terminus; that terminus is restored from the germline J gene. The rearrangement joins TRBV7-9 to TRBJ1-1; D gene uncertain. Germline CDR1 reads SEHNR; CDR2 reads FQNEAQ (reference sequence). CDR3 length equals 11 residues. CDR3 residues: CASSITYEAFF. Incomplete CDR3 DNA: TGTGCCAGCAGCATTACCTACGAG.

With respect to this clone: The read finishes 3 residues shy of the CDR3 end, and the germline J gene is used to complete it. The chain has TRBV29-1 and TRBJ2-2, with D maybe TRBD1 (5 bases). The CDR3 length is 14 residues. Germline-derived CDR1 and CDR2 are SQVTM and ANQGSEA. V lost 3 bases and J lost 3, with 11 bases in between. Incomplete CDR3 DNA: TGCAGCGTTGATGTAGGGGATTACACCGGGGAG. It codes for CSVDVGDYTGE. The entire CDR3 sequence reads CSVDVGDYTGELFF.

This clone registers medium-sized (0.01 to 0.1%) by frequency. The sequenced fragment ends 3 residues before the CDR3 boundary, so the rest is inferred from the germline J gene. The chain combines TRBV16 with TRBJ2-2; D ambiguous. V was trimmed by 4 bases and J by 0 bases, leaving 6 bases between them. Per the germline V gene, CDR1 is KGHSY and CDR2 is FQNENV. The CDR3 extends over 14 amino acids. The CDR3 bases that were read are TGTGCCAGCAGCCCCGCGTCGAACACCGGGGAG. Residues: CASSPASNTGE. The full CDR3 is CASSPASNTGELFF.

Measured by frequency, this clone is medium-sized. Coverage ceases 3 residues before the CDR3 finishes, and the germline J gene fills in the end. The J gene is TRBJ2-2, the V gene TRBV7-9; D may be TRBD1 (5 bases). This CDR3 has 15 residues. With 5 bases removed from V and 1 base from J, the gap between germline ends came to 11 bases. CDR1 SEHNR and CDR2 FQNEAQ come from the germline V gene (reference sequence). The CDR3 DNA, read in part, is TGTGCCAGCAGCCTTAAACAGGAGAACACCGGGGAG. It encodes CASSLKQENTGE. The full CDR3 is CASSLKQENTGELFF.

A word on this clone: One junction end does not reproduce the germline sequence, and a read error may be involved. The CDR3 goes on 3 residues after the read ends, and that part is filled in from the germline J gene. The chain carries TRBV4-2 and TRBJ2-7; 9 nucleotides line up with TRBD1. Germline CDR1 LGHNA, CDR2 YNFKEQ. This CDR3 is built from 15 residues. CDR3 sequence: CASSQWRGQGYEQYF. CDR3 DNA (partial): TGCGCCAGCAGCCAGTGGAGGGGACAGGGCTACGAG.

Comment on this clone: The read ends 3 residues before the CDR3 terminus; that terminus is restored from the germline J gene. This chain uses TRBV12-3 or TRBV12-4 with TRBJ2-5; 10 bases map to TRBD1. There are 17 residues in the CDR3. V dropped 1 base and J dropped 2; count of bases not matched to a gene: 7. The CDR3 loop reads CASSLEGTGVRQETQYF. The CDR3 bases that were read are TGTGCCAGCAGTTTAGAAGGGACAGGGGTGCGACAAGAGACC.

On this clone: The read ends 3 residues shy of where the CDR3 ends; the end is completed using the germline J gene. The chain joins TRBV12-3 or TRBV12-4 to TRBJ1-4, with a tentative D call TRBD1 (6 bases). V was shortened by 2 bases and J by 8 bases, with 15 bases between the two germline ends. This CDR3 has 15 residues. The sequenced CDR3 bases are TGTGCCAGCAGTTTAAGCCCACAGGGCAGGGAAAAA. Encoded protein: CASSLSPQGREK. The whole CDR3 sequence reads CASSLSPQGREKLFF.

In terms of frequency, this clone is medium-sized. Read sequence stops 3 residues before the CDR3 end, and the germline J gene provides the missing end. The rearrangement joins TRBV4-1 to TRBJ1-1; D ambiguous. Germline CDR1 MGHRA, CDR2 YSYEKL. The CDR3 totals 15 residues. V was trimmed by 4 bases and J by 3 bases, leaving 15 bases between them. Here the CDR3 reads CASSRDIRGYTEAFF. CDR3 DNA, as far as it was read: TGCGCCAGCAGCCGCGACATACGTGGGTACACTGAA.

Comments on this clone: Read coverage stops 3 residues before the CDR3 terminus; the germline J gene supplies the remainder. The chain combines TRBV2 with TRBJ2-3, with D maybe TRBD1 (5 bases). The CDR3 is 15 residues long. Germline V gene sequence: CDR1 SNHLY, CDR2 FYNNEI. Trimming stripped 2 bases from V and 4 bases from J, with 13 bases between. CDR3 DNA (partial): TGTGCCAGCAGTGAACAGGCAGGGAATCCAGATACG. As protein: CASSEQAGNPDT. The entire CDR3 reads CASSEQAGNPDTQYF.

Remarks on this clone: The DNA ends 3 residues before the CDR3 does, and the rest of the CDR3 is filled in from the germline J gene. J is TRBJ2-7 and V is TRBV2; 7 nucleotides align to TRBD1. J lost 4 bases, V lost 5 bases, and 8 bases had no gene match. The CDR3 totals 14 residues. From germline, CDR1 is SNHLY and CDR2 FYNNEI. The CDR3: CASSQPGTDYEQYF. The covered CDR3 bases are TGTGCCAGCAGTCAACCCGGGACAGATTACGAG.

About this clone itself: The read is 3 residues too short to cover the CDR3 end, so that end is filled in from the germline J gene. The rearrangement links TRBV20-1 to TRBJ2-7; 10 nucleotides agree with TRBD2. J was trimmed by 6 bases and V by 6 bases; bases with no gene match: 8. This CDR3 is built from 13 residues. CDR1 is DFQATT and CDR2 is SNEGSKA in the germline V gene (reference sequence). The DNA read from the CDR3 is TGCAGTGCGAGTACTAGCGGGGATGGCGAG. This encodes CSASTSGDGE. The CDR3 reads in full as CSASTSGDGEQYF.

Regarding this clone: The DNA ends 3 residues before the CDR3 does, and the rest of the CDR3 is filled in from the germline J gene. The chain recombines TRBV28 with TRBJ2-3; TRBD1 matches at 7 bases. The CDR3 is made up of 16 amino acids. J gave up 4 bases and V 4 bases, and 11 bases lay outside the gene matches. In germline, CDR1 is MDHEN, CDR2 SYDVKM. CDR3 in amino acids: CASSSQTGSAADTQYF. The sequenced CDR3 bases are TGTGCCAGCAGTTCACAGACAGGGTCGGCGGCAGATACG. Looking up the rest from reference TRBV28 and TRBJ2-3 gives the full variable domain: DVKVTQSSRYLVKRTGEKVFLECVQDMDHENMFWYRQDPGLGLRLIYFSYDVKMKEKGDIPEGYSVSREKKERFSLILESASTNQTSMYLCASSSQTGSAADTQYFGPGTRLTVL.

Comments on this clone: The read ends 3 residues early relative to the CDR3; the germline J gene fills the gap. The chain employs TRBV29-1 and TRBJ2-5; no definite D call. V shed 0 bases and J shed 7 bases, with 15 bases lying between them. The CDR3 totals 14 residues. From germline, CDR1 is SQVTM and CDR2 ANQGSEA. The CDR3 bases that were read are TGCAGCGTTGAAGATCGTGGTGATACGGGGACC. This sequence encodes CSVEDRGDTGT. The whole CDR3 sequence is CSVEDRGDTGTQYF.

By frequency, this clone registers medium-sized (0.01 to 0.1%). The read terminates 3 residues before the CDR3 end, so the remaining end is supplied by the germline J gene. The rearrangement joins TRBV2 to TRBJ1-2; weak D call: TRBD1 (6 bases). Trimming pared 6 bases from V and 4 bases from J, leaving 9 bases between. The CDR3 contains 12 residues. Per the germline V gene, CDR1 is SNHLY and CDR2 is FYNNEI. The CDR3 region is CASRGDIYGYTF. The CDR3 bases that were read are TGTGCCAGCAGAGGGGACATCTATGGC.

This clone is identified as medium-sized from frequency. The read gets to within 3 residues of the CDR3 end, and the germline J gene fills in the rest. The rearrangement links TRBV12-3 or TRBV12-4 to TRBJ1-2; D possibly corresponds to TRBD1 (5 bases). The V gene lost 2 bases and the J gene lost 6 bases, with 10 bases spanning the gap. This CDR3 region has 13 residues. The CDR3 reads CASSLSGGDGYTF. CDR3 DNA, as far as it was read: TGTGCCAGCAGTTTATCAGGAGGGGATGGC.

As concerns this clone: From the germline J gene comes the end of the CDR3, since the read stops 3 residues before it. The V gene is TRBV20-1, the J gene TRBJ2-7, with TRBD2 matching 13 bases. This CDR3 has 14 amino acids. Germline V lookup: CDR1 DFQATT, CDR2 SNEGSKA (reference sequence). V dropped 5 bases and J dropped 2; count of bases not matched to a gene: 3. The CDR3 DNA, read in part, is TGCAGTGCTTCTGGGACTAGCGGGACCTACGAG. It encodes CSASGTSGTYE. The entire CDR3 reads CSASGTSGTYEQYF.

Measured by frequency, this clone is medium-sized. The read falls 3 residues short of the CDR3 end, and the missing part is taken from the germline J gene. The rearrangement links TRBV19 to TRBJ2-7, with 8 bases fitting TRBD2. Per the germline V gene, CDR1 is LNHDA and CDR2 is SQIVND (reference sequence). J gave up 6 bases and V 2 bases, and 9 bases lay outside the gene matches. The CDR3 is 15 residues long. Incomplete CDR3 DNA: TGTGCCAGTAGTATAACCCGGGGGGGCTCATCCGAG. Its translation is CASSITRGGSSE. The full CDR3 is CASSITRGGSSEQYF.